This T cell receptor beta chain is from a study of cytomegalovirus exposure and HLA in healthy donors (dated by TCRdb to between 2016 and 2019). Background on the whole study: In an earlier analysis of under 750 of the donors, less than 350 Gb of sequence data and 120 million or so unique TCR beta sequences from roughly 190 million T cells were reported. An early release that covered about 640 HLA-typed donors contained around 300 gigabases of sequencing data and some 87 million unique TCR sequences. Of the 300 to 450 genotyped donors, approximately 82% fell in the genetic ancestry cluster associated with self-reported Caucasian donors. The study aimed to test whether signatures of past pathogen exposure could be identified by cataloging public T cell receptors. Using immunosequencing, the study profiled T cell repertoires from 666 subjects and related those repertoires to cytomegalovirus serostatus. Besides the first cohort of approximately 710 subjects, a separate validation cohort made up of 120 different subjects was used. The study combined high-throughput TCR immunosequencing, statistical association of individual TCRs with disease status, and machine learning to predict cytomegalovirus infection status. In a later analysis, previously published TCR beta repertoires from more than 500 donors were re-analyzed and high-resolution HLA genotyping was added so that TCR occurrence patterns could be studied. The later analysis used no new phenotypic data to find candidate immune exposures, relying instead on TCR beta sequences and their occurrence across donors. In an earlier analysis of more than 550 of the donors, high-throughput TCR beta sequencing was used to judge whether each TCR beta V gene segment behaved as functional or pseudogenic. Donor age, sex, ethnicity and CMV serostatus were collected together with the repertoire data. Genome-wide SNP genotypes for about 60% of the roughly 670 donors were used in a later genetic analysis, which treated that subset as a discovery cohort. Every repertoire in the discovery cohort had been generated on one and the same sequencing platform. HLA typing included class I and class II loci at four-digit resolution. Typing coverage varied by locus: roughly 620-640 donors for A, B, C, DRB1 and DQB1; approximately 560 for DQA1; approximately 570 for DPA1; roughly 450 for DPB1. A handful of DR-DQ haplotypes were handled as single units for association and clustering because linkage in the cohort was strong. Among around 400 genotyped donors of the cohort, an average of approximately 250,000 unique TCR beta nucleotide sequences were sequenced per donor, roughly a sixth of them non-productive.

Receptor amplification or capture employed the immunoSEQ multiplex PCR assay. The multiplex PCR relied on a mix of 60 forward primers for TCR Vbeta segments and 13 reverse primers for TCR Jbeta segments. A multiplex PCR assay on genomic DNA amplified the CDR3 region of rearranged TCR beta genes. The amplified TCR beta libraries were sequenced on the Illumina HiSeq System as 87-base-pair reads. The paper's processing steps were these. A later analysis tallied 75 million to 85 million unique TCR beta chains across the 650 to 750 repertoires, and approximately 12 million of those chains were shared by two or more donors. Raw reads were error-corrected and collapsed into unique sequences with a nearest-neighbor algorithm that merged closely related sequences to remove PCR and sequencing errors. To assign V, D and J gene segments, CDR3 sequences were aligned to IMGT reference sequences. For a sequence to be retained, at least a six-nucleotide match to both a V gene segment and a J gene segment was required. Rearrangements were classified as productive when the CDR3 lacked stop codons and remained in frame with V and J, and all other rearrangements were classified as non-productive. Following IMGT convention, CDR3 was defined as the stretch from the second conserved V-encoded cysteine to the conserved J-encoded phenylalanine. The earlier analysis of 587 of the donors excluded any sequence lacking an unambiguous match to a single V gene segment. In an earlier analysis of 450 to 700 of the donors, V segments were called functional above 56.7% productive rearrangements and were called segregating when the between-donor standard deviation exceeded 5%. To diagnose cytomegalovirus status from the catalog of TCR beta chain sequences, a statistical classification framework was built. In a later analysis, TCR nucleotide sequences were compared against IMGT/GENE-DB human TR gene sequences so that V and J genes could be assigned. The TCRdist pipeline was used in a later analysis to assign CDR3 sequences and most-parsimonious VDJ recombination scenarios. In a later analysis, each TCR beta chain was defined by its CDR3 amino acid sequence together with its V-gene family, and reads lacking a unique V-gene family were excluded. A later analysis removed several hundred highly shared, low-generation-probability nucleotide sequences to deal with suspected cross-contamination and a sequencing artifact. In a later analysis, a clonal expansion index was calculated for each public chain from normalized within-repertoire ranks of inferred template counts. In a later analysis, generation probabilities were computed with a VDJ recombination model fitted to out-of-frame rearrangements, and the resulting probabilities were checked against IGoR. Hypergeometric tests were used in a later analysis to score TCR-TCR, TCR-HLA and TCR-CMV co-occurrence, with a repertoire-size bias correction applied to the TCR pairs. In a later analysis, false discovery rates were estimated by permuting HLA or CMV assignments 20 times. In a later analysis, co-occurring TCRs were grouped using DBSCAN, and TCRdist sequence similarity was added for clustering within HLA-allele-positive subsets. Repertoires with fewer than 30,000 or more than 120,000 public chains, plus five repertoires with anomalous nucleotide sharing, were excluded from co-occurrence clustering. TCRdb re-hosts the immuneACCESS table, in-frame sequences only. Its copies lack some clones; in the studies checked, an unresolved V gene accounts for under half of them, and the cause for the rest is not known. The DNA gave D and trimming, while V, J and clone size come from that table. A total of about 120,000 clones appear in this sample, around 86% of them only once. Around 2% of the sample comes from the top ten.

The full study reports these points: Specific HLA alleles were associated with 15,000 to 20,000 TCR beta sequences at a false discovery rate of 0.05 in a later analysis. A group of highly shared sequence variants was considered likely to be a technical artifact of the sequencing pipeline. According to a later analysis, parvovirus B19, influenza, CMV and Epstein-Barr virus appeared linked to several top co-occurrence clusters. Because the 87-base-pair reads could not distinguish some IMGT-functional V segments, including TRBV6-2 and TRBV6-3, those segments were excluded. For the cohort, immune exposure information was limited to CMV serostatus. Three of the identified cytomegalovirus-associated TCR beta chains were confirmed in vitro to be specific for cytomegalovirus antigens. In a later analysis, HLA-associated TCR beta chains were found to be more clonally expanded and to have lower generation probabilities than equally common non-associated chains. In a later genetic analysis, a missense DCLRE1C variant was associated with V-gene and J-gene trimming of TCR beta chains, and the association was replicated in an independent cohort. Presence/absence analyses assumed roughly uniform sequencing depth across donors, an assumption that may not hold. The authors suggested that the approach could potentially be generalized to other disease states and immunological phenotypes. Because counts were too low, roughly 16 rarely observed V segments, including chromosome 9 orphons, were left out of the earlier analysis of several hundred of the donors. This cohort had only TCR beta chains sequenced, and the lack of alpha or paired-chain data limited which features could be detected. In a later analysis, the rate of TCR association differed among HLA loci, with DRB1 alleles having the most associated TCRs and HLA-C alleles having the fewest. Linkage disequilibrium might explain the correlated functional status among segregating V segments, but an unknown experimental factor could not be excluded. According to a later genetic analysis, donors in an Asian-associated ancestry cluster had fewer N-insertions in productive TCRs than the approximately 670-donor mean. Most TCR sequences were observed very rarely across donors, whereas some public TCRs were present in many individuals. Because HLA typing was missing for some donors at each locus, association tests included only the typed subset. When HLA alleles, especially DR and DQ, strongly co-occurred, TCR associations were difficult to assign to individual alleles. In an earlier analysis of 587 of the donors, most TCR beta V segments appeared in productive rearrangements about 87% or about 30% of the time, broadly matching IMGT annotations. A further reported finding was that TCR beta sequences accurately predicted the HLA-A and HLA-B alleles for most subjects in the first cohort. Most CMV-associated TCR beta chains appeared to be HLA-restricted in a later analysis, and the HLA associations seemed to be driven largely by CMV exposure. The classifier was reported to diagnose cytomegalovirus status with high specificity and sensitivity in both the original cohort and the validation cohort. The study listed 164 TCR beta chains as associated with cytomegalovirus.

The cohort was made up of around 720 healthy bone marrow donors. Cohort members were all nominally healthy when sampled, although unrecorded immune exposures were likely present. The donor was CMV seronegative and was included in the group of several hundred seronegative cohort members. A peripheral blood sample was provided by each donor, and peripheral blood mononuclear cells were used for TCR beta sequencing. Genomic DNA extraction from the blood cell samples was performed with the Qiagen DNeasy Blood Extraction Kit. With respect to this clone: Its specific antigen is unknown. Base quality data are lacking; no much larger clone is found one base away.

Clipping removes 2 bases from V and 5 bases from J, with 5 as the unmatched junction base count. According to the germline V gene (reference sequence), CDR1 reads MNHEY and CDR2 reads SMNVEV. Measured from the cysteine to the phenylalanine, the CDR3 is 14 residues long. Only the CDR3 region is kept as DNA, spanning 42 bases read in frame from base 1. The sequence joins TRBV27 to TRBJ2-5; TRBD1 agrees with 7 junctional bases. Sequencing input: PBMCs. The source is a middle-aged man in good health and CMV-seronegative. The bases read TGTGCCAGCAGTTTAAGGGGGCCAGGGGAGACCCAGTACTTC. Translation gives CASSLRGPGETQYF.